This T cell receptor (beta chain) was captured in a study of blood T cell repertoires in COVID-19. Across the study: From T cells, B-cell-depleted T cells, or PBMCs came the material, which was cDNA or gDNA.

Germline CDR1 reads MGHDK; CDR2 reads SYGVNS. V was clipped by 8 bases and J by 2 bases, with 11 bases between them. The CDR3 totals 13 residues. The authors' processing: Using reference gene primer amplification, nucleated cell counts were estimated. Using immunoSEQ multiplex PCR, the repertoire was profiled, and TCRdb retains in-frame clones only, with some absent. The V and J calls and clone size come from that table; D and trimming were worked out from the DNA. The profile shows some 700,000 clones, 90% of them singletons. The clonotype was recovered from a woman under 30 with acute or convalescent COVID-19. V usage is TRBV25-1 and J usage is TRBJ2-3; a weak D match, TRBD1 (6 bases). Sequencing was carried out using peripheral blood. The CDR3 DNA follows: TGTGCCAGCGTCCGGGACAACACAGATACGCAGTATTTT. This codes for CASVRDNTDTQYF.